This T cell receptor beta chain was recovered during a study of blood T cell repertoires in COVID-19. On the study more broadly: Sample material is recorded as cDNA or gDNA derived from T cells, B-cell-depleted T cells, or PBMCs.

Seattle's cohort entered during active infection and was followed longitudinally. This CDR3 is 14 amino acids long. Between the trimmed V and J ends, which lost 3 bases and 4 bases, there was a span of 8 bases. Looked up from germline, CDR1 is SGHNT and CDR2 is YYREEE (reference sequence). Original methodology: Estimation of nucleated cell counts relied on the amplification of reference gene primers. The data were produced by immunoSEQ multiplex PCR, yet TCRdb's version contains in-frame clones alone and is incomplete. V and J calls and clone size are given by that table; D and trimming were obtained from the DNA. The repertoire holds tens of thousands of clones, with 87% as singletons.

The sequenced material came from peripheral blood. The chain combines TRBV5-4 with TRBJ2-6; D is uncertain. The receptor comes from a woman older than 75 with COVID-19, enrolled during active disease. The CDR3 sequence is CASSSRLGANVLTF. Written as DNA, the CDR3 is TGTGCCAGCAGCTCACGGTTAGGGGCCAACGTCCTGACTTTC.